What follows describes a single T cell receptor (beta chain). Reverse transcription of extracted RNA yielded cDNA, which provided the sequencing template. The repertoire was sequenced with immunoSEQ multiplex PCR; TCRdb's copy has only in-frame clones and lacks some. Among some 240,000 clones listed, more than 45% were seen once. This entry is derived from a study of CD8+ T cells in alopecia areata. As for treatment: oral pan-JAK inhibitor, 5-10 mg twice daily. Sequencing was performed on CD4+ T cells sorted from blood, taken at week 4, from a patient treated with tofacitinib. This TCR derives from a human donor with alopecia areata.

CDR3 sequence (DNA): TGCAGCGTTGAAGAGGGCCCACTAGGCCCCAAACCGAACACCGGGGAGCTGTTTTTT. Residues: CSVEEGPLGPKPNTGELFF. The rearrangement joins TRBV29-1 to TRBJ2-2; a possible D gene is TRBD2 (5 bases). V was pared by 0 bases and J by 0 bases, with 20 bases between. This CDR3 has 19 residues. Germline CDR1 is SQVTM and CDR2 is ANQGSEA.